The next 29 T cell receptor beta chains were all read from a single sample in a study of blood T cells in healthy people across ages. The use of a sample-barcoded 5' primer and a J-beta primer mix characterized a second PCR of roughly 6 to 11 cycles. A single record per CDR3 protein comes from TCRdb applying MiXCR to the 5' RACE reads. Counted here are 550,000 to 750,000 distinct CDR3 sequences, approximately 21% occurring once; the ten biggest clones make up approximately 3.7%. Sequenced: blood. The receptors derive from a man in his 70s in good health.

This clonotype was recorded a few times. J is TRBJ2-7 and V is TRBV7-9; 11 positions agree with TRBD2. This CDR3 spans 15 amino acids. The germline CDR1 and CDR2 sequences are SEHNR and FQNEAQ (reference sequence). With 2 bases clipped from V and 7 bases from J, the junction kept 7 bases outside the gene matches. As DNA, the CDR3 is TGTGCCAGCAGCTTAATAGCTAGCGGGAGGCATGAGCAGTACTTC. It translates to CASSLIASGRHEQYF.

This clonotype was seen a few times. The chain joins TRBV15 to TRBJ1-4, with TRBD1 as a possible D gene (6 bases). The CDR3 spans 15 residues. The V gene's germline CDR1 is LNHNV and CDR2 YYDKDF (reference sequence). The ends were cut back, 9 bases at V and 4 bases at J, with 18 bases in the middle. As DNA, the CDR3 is TGTGCCACATACAGCAGGGGCGGGAATAATGAAAAACTGTTTTTT. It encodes CATYSRGGNNEKLFF. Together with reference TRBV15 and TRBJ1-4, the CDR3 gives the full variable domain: DAMVIQNPRYQVTQFGKPVTLSCSQTLNHNVMYWYQQKSSQAPKLLFHYYDKDFNNEADTPDNFQSRRPNTSFCFLDIRSPGLGDTAMYLCATYSRGGNNEKLFFGSGTQLSVL.

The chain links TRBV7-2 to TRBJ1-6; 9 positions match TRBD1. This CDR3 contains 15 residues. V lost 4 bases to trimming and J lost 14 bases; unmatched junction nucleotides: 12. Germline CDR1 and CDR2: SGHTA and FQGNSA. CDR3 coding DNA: TGTGCCAGCAGCTCCGACAGGGGGGAAGTCTTGTCCCTCCACTTT. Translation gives CASSSDRGEVLSLHF.

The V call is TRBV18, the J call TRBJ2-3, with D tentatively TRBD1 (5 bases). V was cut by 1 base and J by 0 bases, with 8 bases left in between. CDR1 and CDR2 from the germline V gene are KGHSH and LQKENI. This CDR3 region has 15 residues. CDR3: CASSPRAGSTDTQYF. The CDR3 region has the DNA TGTGCCAGCTCACCACGGGCAGGGAGCACAGATACGCAGTATTTT.

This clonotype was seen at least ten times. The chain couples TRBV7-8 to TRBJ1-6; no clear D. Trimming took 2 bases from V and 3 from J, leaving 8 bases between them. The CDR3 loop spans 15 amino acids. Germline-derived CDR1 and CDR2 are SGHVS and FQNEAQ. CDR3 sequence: CASSLSRIYNSPLHF. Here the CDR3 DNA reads TGTGCCAGCAGCTTAAGCAGGATCTATAATTCACCCCTCCACTTT.

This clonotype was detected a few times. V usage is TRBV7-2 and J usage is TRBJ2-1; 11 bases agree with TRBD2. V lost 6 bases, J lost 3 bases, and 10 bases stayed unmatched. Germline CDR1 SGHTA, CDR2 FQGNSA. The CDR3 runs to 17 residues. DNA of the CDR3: TGTGCCAGCAGGCCGGGGGGACTAGCGGAGAACTACAATGAGCAGTTCTTC. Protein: CASRPGGLAENYNEQFF.

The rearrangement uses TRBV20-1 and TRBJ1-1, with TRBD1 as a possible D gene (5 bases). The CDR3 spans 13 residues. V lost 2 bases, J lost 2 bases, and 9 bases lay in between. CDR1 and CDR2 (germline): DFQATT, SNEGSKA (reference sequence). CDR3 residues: CSARQGINTEAFF. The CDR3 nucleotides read TGCAGTGCTAGACAGGGAATAAACACTGAAGCTTTCTTT.

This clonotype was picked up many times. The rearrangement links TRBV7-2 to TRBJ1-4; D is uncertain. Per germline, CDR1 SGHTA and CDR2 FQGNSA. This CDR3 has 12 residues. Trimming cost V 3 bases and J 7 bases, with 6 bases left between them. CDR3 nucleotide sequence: TGTGCCAGCAGCTTCGGAAGTGAAAAACTGTTTTTT. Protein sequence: CASSFGSEKLFF.

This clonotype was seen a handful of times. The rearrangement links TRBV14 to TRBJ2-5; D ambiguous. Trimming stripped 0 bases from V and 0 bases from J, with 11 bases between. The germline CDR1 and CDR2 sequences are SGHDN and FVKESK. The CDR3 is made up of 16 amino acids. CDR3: CASSQEEFQYQETQYF. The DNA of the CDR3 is TGTGCCAGCAGCCAAGAGGAGTTTCAGTACCAAGAGACCCAGTACTTC.

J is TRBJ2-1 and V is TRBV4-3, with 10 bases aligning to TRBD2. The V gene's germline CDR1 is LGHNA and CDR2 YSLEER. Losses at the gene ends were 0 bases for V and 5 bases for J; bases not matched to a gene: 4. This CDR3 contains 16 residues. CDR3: CASSQDSSGSHNEQFF. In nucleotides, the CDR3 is TGCGCCAGCAGCCAAGATTCTAGCGGGAGTCACAATGAGCAGTTCTTC.

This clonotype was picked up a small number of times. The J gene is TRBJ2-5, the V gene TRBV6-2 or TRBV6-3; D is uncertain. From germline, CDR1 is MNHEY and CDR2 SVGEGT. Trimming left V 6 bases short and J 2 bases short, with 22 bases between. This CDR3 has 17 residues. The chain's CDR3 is CASSLRVPLDIQETQYF. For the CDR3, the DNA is TGTGCCAGCAGCTTACGGGTCCCTTTAGACATTCAAGAGACCCAGTACTTC.

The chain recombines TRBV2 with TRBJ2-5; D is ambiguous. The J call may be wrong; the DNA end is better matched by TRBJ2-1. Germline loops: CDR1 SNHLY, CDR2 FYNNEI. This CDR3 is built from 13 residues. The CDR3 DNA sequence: TGTGCCAGCAAGGTTGGAGTCTACAATGAGCAGTTCTTC. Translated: CASKVGVYNEQFF.

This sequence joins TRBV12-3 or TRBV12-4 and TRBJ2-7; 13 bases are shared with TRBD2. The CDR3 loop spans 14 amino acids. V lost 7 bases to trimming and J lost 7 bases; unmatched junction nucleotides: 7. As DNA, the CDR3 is TGTGCCAGCACCAGAGGACTAGCGGGAGATGAGCAGTACTTC. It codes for CASTRGLAGDEQYF.

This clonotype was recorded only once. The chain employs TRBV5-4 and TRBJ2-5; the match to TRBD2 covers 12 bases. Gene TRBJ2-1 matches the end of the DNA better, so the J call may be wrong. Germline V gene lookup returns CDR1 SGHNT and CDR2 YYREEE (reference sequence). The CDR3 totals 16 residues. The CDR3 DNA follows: TGTGCCAGCAGCTTGCCCCCTAGCGGGAGGGGTAATGAGCAGTTCTTC. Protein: CASSLPPSGRGNEQFF.

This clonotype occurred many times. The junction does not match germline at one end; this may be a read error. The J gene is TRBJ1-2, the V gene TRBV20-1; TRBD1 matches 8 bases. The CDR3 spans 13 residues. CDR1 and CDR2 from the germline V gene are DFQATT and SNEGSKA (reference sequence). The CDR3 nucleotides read TGCAGTGCAAGAGGACAGGGTAGCTATGGCTACACCTTC. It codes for CSARGQGSYGYTF.

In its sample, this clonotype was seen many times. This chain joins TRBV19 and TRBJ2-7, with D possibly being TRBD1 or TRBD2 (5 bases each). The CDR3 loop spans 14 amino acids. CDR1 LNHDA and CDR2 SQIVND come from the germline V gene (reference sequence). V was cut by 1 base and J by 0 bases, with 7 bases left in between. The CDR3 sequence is CASSIAGSSYEQYF. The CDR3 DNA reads TGTGCCAGTAGTATAGCAGGGAGCTCCTACGAGCAGTACTTC.

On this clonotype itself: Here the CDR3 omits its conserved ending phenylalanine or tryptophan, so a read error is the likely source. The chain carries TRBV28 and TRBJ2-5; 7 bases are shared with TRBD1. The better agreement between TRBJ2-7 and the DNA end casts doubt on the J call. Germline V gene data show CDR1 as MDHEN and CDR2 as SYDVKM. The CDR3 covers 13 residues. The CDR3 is CASSLRQGHEQYL. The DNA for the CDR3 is TGTGCCAGCAGCCTTCGACAGGGCCACGAGCAGTACCTC.

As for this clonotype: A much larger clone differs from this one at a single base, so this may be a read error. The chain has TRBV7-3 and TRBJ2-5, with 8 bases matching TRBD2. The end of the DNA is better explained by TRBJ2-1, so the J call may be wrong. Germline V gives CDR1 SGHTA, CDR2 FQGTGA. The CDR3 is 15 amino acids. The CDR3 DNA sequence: TGTGCCAGCAGCTTATCAAGCGGGAGAGGGGCTGAGCAGTTCTTC. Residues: CASSLSSGRGAEQFF.

Written as DNA, the CDR3 is TGTGCCAGCAGTCCTGAATCCTACGAGCAGTACTTC. This encodes CASSPESYEQYF. The genes are TRBV12-3 or TRBV12-4 and TRBJ2-7; D remains ambiguous. V lost 5 bases, J lost 1 base, and 6 bases lay in between. The CDR3 contains 12 residues.

CDR3 loop: CASSLEGVRLNPRGETQYF. The CDR3, as DNA: TGCGCCAGCAGCTTGGAGGGGGTTCGACTCAACCCCCGGGGGGAGACCCAGTACTTC. The chain carries TRBV5-1 and TRBJ2-5; the D gene could be TRBD1 or TRBD2 (6 bases each). Trimming pared 0 bases from V and 5 bases from J, leaving 26 bases between. The CDR3 covers 19 residues. Looked up from germline, CDR1 is SGHRS and CDR2 is YFSETQ.

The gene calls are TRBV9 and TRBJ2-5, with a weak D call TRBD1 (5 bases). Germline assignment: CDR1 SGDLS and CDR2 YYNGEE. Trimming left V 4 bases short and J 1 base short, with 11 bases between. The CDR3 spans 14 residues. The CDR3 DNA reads TGTGCCAGCAGCTCCGGACATTCCCAAGAGACCCAGTACTTC. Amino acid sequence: CASSSGHSQETQYF.

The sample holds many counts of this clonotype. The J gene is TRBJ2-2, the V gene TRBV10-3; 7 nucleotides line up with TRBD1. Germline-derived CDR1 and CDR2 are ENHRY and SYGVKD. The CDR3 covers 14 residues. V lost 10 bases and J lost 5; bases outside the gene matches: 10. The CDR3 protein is CATETGPITGELFF. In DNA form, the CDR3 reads TGTGCCACCGAGACAGGGCCGATTACCGGGGAGCTGTTTTTT.

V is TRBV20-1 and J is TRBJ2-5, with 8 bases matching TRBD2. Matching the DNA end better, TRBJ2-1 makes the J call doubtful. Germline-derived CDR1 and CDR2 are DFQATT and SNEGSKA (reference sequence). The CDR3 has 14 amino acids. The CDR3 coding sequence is TGCAGTGAGTCGGTGGCGGGAGGCGGCAATGAGCAGTTCTTC. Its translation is CSESVAGGGNEQFF.

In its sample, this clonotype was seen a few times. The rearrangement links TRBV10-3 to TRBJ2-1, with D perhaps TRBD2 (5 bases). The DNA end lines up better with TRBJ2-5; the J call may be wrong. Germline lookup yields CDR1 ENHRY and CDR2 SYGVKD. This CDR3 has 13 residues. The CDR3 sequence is CAIRTTPRKTQYF. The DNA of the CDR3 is TGTGCCATCAGGACTACCCCTCGTAAGACCCAGTACTTC.

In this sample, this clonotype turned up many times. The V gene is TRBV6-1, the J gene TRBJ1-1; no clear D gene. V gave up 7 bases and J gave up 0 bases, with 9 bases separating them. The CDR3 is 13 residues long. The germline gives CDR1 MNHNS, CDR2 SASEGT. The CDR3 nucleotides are TGTGCCAGCACCGACACCATGAACACTGAAGCTTTCTTT. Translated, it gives CASTDTMNTEAFF.

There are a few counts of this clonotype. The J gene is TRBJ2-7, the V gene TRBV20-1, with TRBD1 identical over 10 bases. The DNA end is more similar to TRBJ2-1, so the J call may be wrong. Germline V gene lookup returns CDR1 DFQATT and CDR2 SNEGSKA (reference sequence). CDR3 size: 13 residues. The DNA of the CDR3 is TGCAGTGCTGCTCGGGACAGGGGCAATGAGCAGTTCTTC. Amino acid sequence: CSAARDRGNEQFF.

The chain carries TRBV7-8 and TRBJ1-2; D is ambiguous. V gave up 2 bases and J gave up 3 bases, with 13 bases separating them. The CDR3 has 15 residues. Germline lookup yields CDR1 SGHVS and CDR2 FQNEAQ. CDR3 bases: TGTGCCAGCAGCTTAAATTCCGGGATTCACTATGGCTACACCTTC. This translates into CASSLNSGIHYGYTF.

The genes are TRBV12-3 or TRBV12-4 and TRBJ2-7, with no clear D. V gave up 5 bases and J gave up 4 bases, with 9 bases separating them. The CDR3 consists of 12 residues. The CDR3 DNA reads TGTGCCAGCAGTATTGTAAATTACGAGCAGTACTTC. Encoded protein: CASSIVNYEQYF.

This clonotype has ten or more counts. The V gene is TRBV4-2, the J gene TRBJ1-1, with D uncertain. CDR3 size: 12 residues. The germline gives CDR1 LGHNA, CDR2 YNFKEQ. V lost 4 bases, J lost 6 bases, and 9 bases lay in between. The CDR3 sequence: CASSLGDSEAFF. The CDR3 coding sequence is TGTGCCAGCAGCCTCGGGGATTCTGAAGCTTTCTTT.